A selection of T cell receptor beta chains follows, all from one sample in a study of regulatory T cells in long-lasting Graves disease. A single record per CDR3 protein comes from TCRdb applying MiXCR to the multiplex PCR reads. The sample holds hundreds of thousands of distinct CDR3 sequences, 16% seen once. A further study also used this sample, focusing on T cells in Graves' hyperthyroidism and ophthalmopathy.

The sample was peripheral blood mononuclear cells (PBMCs), taken at new diagnosis, from a patient treated with antithyroid drugs. These receptors all come from a woman aged 25 to 39 with Graves disease. Each CDR3 is given with its conserved first and last residue. The D gene is left open where the match is weak. A row's size may be missing; if present it is once, few, many or a size class.

j_gene | v_gene | len | d_gene | abundance | CDR3nt | CDR3aa
TRBJ2-7 | TRBV7-8 | 14 | NA | many | TGTGCCAGCAGCTTAACCTCGGGAGCTTACGAGCAGTACTTC | CASSLTSGAYEQYF
TRBJ1-4 | TRBV12-3/TRBV12-4 | 13 | NA | many | TGTGCCAGCAGTTTTCCGGGAGGTGAAAAACTGTTTTTT | CASSFPGGEKLFF
TRBJ2-7 | TRBV20-1 | 13 | NA | many | TGCAGTGCCCCCCCGGGAGCGTTCCACGAGCAGTACTTC | CSAPPGAFHEQYF
TRBJ2-1 | TRBV13 | 13 | TRBD1 | few | TGTGCCAGCACCGTAGGGGGCAGGGATGAGCAGTTCTTC | CASTVGGRDEQFF
TRBJ1-1 | TRBV10-3 | 12 | NA | few | TGTGCCATCGGCGGACACTACACTGAAGCTTTCTTT | CAIGGHYTEAFF
TRBJ2-7 | TRBV6-1 | 16 | TRBD1 | many | TGTGCCAGCAGCATCGTACCGGGACAGAGCTCCTACGAGCAGTACTTC | CASSIVPGQSSYEQYF
TRBJ1-5 | TRBV20-1 | 13 | NA | many | TGCAGTGCTAGTTTGCCCGGGGGAGCGCCCCAGCATTTT | CSASLPGGAPQHF
TRBJ2-5 | TRBV6-1 | 14 | TRBD1 | many | TGTGCCAGCAGTGAACAGGGGGCGGCGGGGACCCAGTACTTC | CASSEQGAAGTQYF
TRBJ2-3 | TRBV7-8 | 15 | NA | many | TGTGCCAGCAGCTTATTAGCGGCCGGCACAGATACGCAGTATTTT | CASSLLAAGTDTQYF
TRBJ1-3 | TRBV5-1 | 17 | TRBD1 | NA | TGCGCCAGCAGCCCTATAACAGGGGCGTTCTCTGGAAACACCATATATTTT | CASSPITGAFSGNTIYF
TRBJ2-7 | TRBV9 | 12 | NA | NA | TGTGCCAGCAGCCAGTCCTCGGGGGAGCAGTACTTC | CASSQSSGEQYF
TRBJ2-2 | TRBV7-2 | 16 | TRBD1 | many | TGTGCCAGCAGCTTCCGGACAGGGGGGATCGGCGGGGAGCTGTTTTTT | CASSFRTGGIGGELFF
TRBJ2-6 | TRBV20-1 | 15 | NA | many | TGCAGTGCTAGGCCGGGACTCCAGAGGGCCAACGTCCTGACTTTC | CSARPGLQRANVLTF
TRBJ2-4 | TRBV27 | 16 | TRBD2 | NA | TGTGCCAGCAGTTTGACCGCGGGAGGATCCAAAAACATTCAGTACTTC | CASSLTAGGSKNIQYF
TRBJ1-1 | TRBV20-1 | 14 | NA | NA | TGCAGTGCTGGGGTAGGGGCGAGCGGCACTGAAGCTTTCTTT | CSAGVGASGTEAFF
TRBJ2-1 | TRBV7-2 | 13 | NA | many | TGTGCCAGCAGCATAGGACAGTTTAATGAGCAGTTCTTC | CASSIGQFNEQFF
TRBJ1-1 | TRBV19 | 14 | TRBD1 | NA | TGTGCCAGTTTGGACAGGGGAATTGTCACTGAAGCTTTCTTT | CASLDRGIVTEAFF
TRBJ2-7 | TRBV20-1 | 14 | NA | NA | TGCAGTGCTAGAGGGAGTGTTAGCGAACACGAGCAGTACTTC | CSARGSVSEHEQYF
TRBJ1-2 | TRBV20-1 | 11 | NA | many | TGCAGTGCTAGCTCAGGGAGCGGCTACACCTTC | CSASSGSGYTF
TRBJ2-7 | TRBV30 | 11 | TRBD1 | few | TGTGCCTGGGTTATCCCGGGACAGTGCTCCTTC | CAWVIPGQCSF
TRBJ1-2 | TRBV18 | 14 | TRBD1 | many | TGTGCCAGCTCACCCTCCGGACAGGGTTATGGCTACACCTTC | CASSPSGQGYGYTF
TRBJ1-2 | TRBV2 | 14 | NA | NA | TGTGCCAGCAGGGAGGAAGGGGCTCGCTATGGCTACACCTTC | CASREEGARYGYTF
TRBJ2-1 | TRBV11-2 | 16 | NA | many | TGTGCCAGCAGCTCCGAGCGGGCCGTACGGAGGAATGAGCAGTTCTTC | CASSSERAVRRNEQFF
TRBJ2-6 | TRBV6-1 | 17 | TRBD1 | few | TGTGCCAGCAGGGGGACAGGGGTATCTTCTGGGGCCAACGTCCTGACTTTC | CASRGTGVSSGANVLTF
TRBJ2-2 | TRBV9 | 14 | NA | NA | TGTGCCAGTTCCCCCCCGCCCGCTTCCGGGGAGCTGTTTTTT | CASSPPPASGELFF
TRBJ2-3 | TRBV28 | 16 | TRBD2 | many | TGTGCCAGCAGTTCCCCCCCCCCGGCGGGAGGGGGTACGCAGTATTTT | CASSSPPPAGGGTQYF
TRBJ1-2 | TRBV5-5 | 14 | NA | NA | TGTGCCAGCACTCTAAATGCGGGGAGTTATGGCTACACCTTC | CASTLNAGSYGYTF
TRBJ1-5 | TRBV7-2 | 15 | NA | many | TGTGCCAGCAGCTTAAGCGCTACCGGCAATCAGCCCCAGCATTTT | CASSLSATGNQPQHF
TRBJ2-1 | TRBV3-1 | 14 | NA | NA | TGTGCCAGCAGGTCGAGGGGACTTAACAATGAGCAGTTCTTC | CASRSRGLNNEQFF
TRBJ1-2 | TRBV19 | 12 | NA | few | TGTGCCACCAAACAGGGTTCCTATGGCTACACCTTC | CATKQGSYGYTF
TRBJ1-1 | TRBV27 | 17 | NA | many | TGTGCCAGCAGTTTCCGACTTCCAGGCGCAGGGAACACTGAAGCTTTCTTT | CASSFRLPGAGNTEAFF
TRBJ2-2 | TRBV20-1 | 14 | NA | NA | TGCAGTGCTAGAGATGGGGCCAGTCTTGACCGGCTGTTTTTT | CSARDGASLDRLFF
TRBJ1-1 | TRBV28 | 14 | NA | many | TGTGCCAGCAGGGAGGGAGGCCTATACACTGAAGCTTTCTTT | CASREGGLYTEAFF
TRBJ2-2 | TRBV7-2 | 18 | TRBD2 | NA | TGTGCCAGCACCCCCCAACTAGCGGGTATTGAAGGCACCGGGGAGCTGTTTTTT | CASTPQLAGIEGTGELFF
TRBJ2-3 | TRBV3-1 | 16 | TRBD1 | many | TGTGCCAGCAGCCTTCGACAGGGGGCTGTTACAGATACGCAGTATTTT | CASSLRQGAVTDTQYF
TRBJ2-3 | TRBV7-9 | 16 | TRBD2 | many | TGTGCCAGCAGCCCAGGACTAGCCCCTAGCACAGATACGCAGTATTTT | CASSPGLAPSTDTQYF
TRBJ1-1 | TRBV28 | 14 | NA | many | TGTGCCAGCAGTTCCATGGGGGCCGACACTGAAGCTTTCTTT | CASSSMGADTEAFF
TRBJ1-3 | TRBV7-2 | 15 | TRBD1 | NA | TGTGCCAGCAGCGCCGGCCAGGGGGGTAGAAACACCATATATTTT | CASSAGQGGRNTIYF
TRBJ1-2 | TRBV19 | 14 | NA | NA | TGTGCCACCACAACATCTAGTGCTAACTATGGCTACACCTTC | CATTTSSANYGYTF
TRBJ2-5 | TRBV19 | 15 | NA | NA | TGTGCCAGTAGTCAGGGAGGAGGGGGAAAAGAGACCCAGTACTTC | CASSQGGGGKETQYF
TRBJ2-1 | TRBV24-1 | 18 | NA | few | TGTGCCACCAGTGATTTGGTGTTTGGGGAGAGCCCCTACAATGAGCAGTTCTTC | CATSDLVFGESPYNEQFF
TRBJ1-1 | TRBV29-1 | 13 | NA | few | TGCAGCGTTGAAGGCGCAGGGAATACCCCAGCTTTCTTT | CSVEGAGNTPAFF
TRBJ2-5 | TRBV27 | 13 | NA | many | TGTGCCAGCAGCCCTAGTTTTCAAGAGACCCAGTACTTC | CASSPSFQETQYF
TRBJ2-7 | TRBV12-3/TRBV12-4 | 12 | NA | NA | TGTGCCAGCAGTTTTGAGATCGGCGAGCAGTACTTC | CASSFEIGEQYF
TRBJ2-7 | TRBV5-1 | 15 | NA | few | TGCGCCAGCAGCGGGGGGACGGGCCGTATACACGAGCAGTACTTC | CASSGGTGRIHEQYF
TRBJ2-1 | TRBV25-1 | 18 | NA | NA | TGTGCCAGCAGTGGCATGGGTCTAGCGTTTAGCTCCTACAATGAGCAGTTCTTC | CASSGMGLAFSSYNEQFF
TRBJ1-1 | TRBV19 | 15 | NA | NA | TGTGCCAGTAGTATTGGGGGTCGAATGAACACTGAAGCTTTCTTT | CASSIGGRMNTEAFF
TRBJ1-2 | TRBV28 | 14 | NA | many | TGTGCCAGCAGTTTCTACGGGTCAACAGAGGGCTACACCTTC | CASSFYGSTEGYTF
TRBJ2-7 | TRBV30 | 15 | TRBD2 | NA | TGTGCCTGGAGTACGGGGACTAGCCGTTCCTACGAGCAGTACTTC | CAWSTGTSRSYEQYF
TRBJ1-2 | TRBV6-1 | 13 | NA | NA | TGTGCCAGTACCACAGGGACCCGAGGTGGCTACACCTTC | CASTTGTRGGYTF
TRBJ2-5 | TRBV28 | 14 | NA | many | TGTGCCAGCAGTCTCCGAGGGGCCCCTAAGACCCAGTACTTC | CASSLRGAPKTQYF
TRBJ2-7 | TRBV5-1 | 13 | TRBD1 | NA | TGCGCCAGCAGCTTGGGGCAGGGGGCCAAGCAGTACTTC | CASSLGQGAKQYF
TRBJ1-5 | TRBV30 | 14 | NA | many | TGTGCCTGGAGTGCGGGGACTTCTGATCAGCCCCAGCATTTT | CAWSAGTSDQPQHF
TRBJ1-1 | TRBV5-5 | 13 | NA | many | TGTGCCAGCAGCTTGGACAGAACTACTGAAGCTTTCTTT | CASSLDRTTEAFF